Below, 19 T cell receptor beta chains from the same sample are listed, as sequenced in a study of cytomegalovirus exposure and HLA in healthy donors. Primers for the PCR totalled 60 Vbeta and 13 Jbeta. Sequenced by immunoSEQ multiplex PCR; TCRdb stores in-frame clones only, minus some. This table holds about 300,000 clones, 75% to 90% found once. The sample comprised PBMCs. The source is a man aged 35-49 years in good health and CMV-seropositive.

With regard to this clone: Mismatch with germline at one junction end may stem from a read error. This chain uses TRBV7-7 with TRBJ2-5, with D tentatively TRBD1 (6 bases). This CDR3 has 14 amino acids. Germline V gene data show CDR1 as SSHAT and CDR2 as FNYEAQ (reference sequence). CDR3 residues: CASSFGQTGWTQYF. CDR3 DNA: TGTGCTAGCAGCTTCGGACAGACTGGGTGGACCCAGTACTTC.

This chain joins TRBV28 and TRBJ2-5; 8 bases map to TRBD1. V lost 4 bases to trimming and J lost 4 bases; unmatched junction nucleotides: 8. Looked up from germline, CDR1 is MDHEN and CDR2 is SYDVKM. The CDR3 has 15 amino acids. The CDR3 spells CASSSSRTGSETQYF. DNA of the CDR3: TGTGCCAGCAGTTCGTCCCGGACAGGGTCAGAGACCCAGTACTTC.

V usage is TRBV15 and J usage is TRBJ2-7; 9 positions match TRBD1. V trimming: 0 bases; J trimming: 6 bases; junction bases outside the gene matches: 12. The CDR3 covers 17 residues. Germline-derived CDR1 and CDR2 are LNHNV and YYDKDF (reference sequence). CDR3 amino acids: CATSRDRRGQGQGEQYF. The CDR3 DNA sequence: TGTGCCACCAGCAGAGATCGAAGGGGACAGGGCCAGGGCGAGCAGTACTTC.

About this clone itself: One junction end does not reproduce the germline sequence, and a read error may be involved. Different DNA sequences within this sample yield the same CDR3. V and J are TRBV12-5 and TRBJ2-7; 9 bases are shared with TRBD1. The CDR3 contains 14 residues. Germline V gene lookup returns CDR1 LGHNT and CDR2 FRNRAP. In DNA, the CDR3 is TGTGCCAGTGGCTTCCGGGACAGGGCCTACGAGCAGTACTTC. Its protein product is CASGFRDRAYEQYF.

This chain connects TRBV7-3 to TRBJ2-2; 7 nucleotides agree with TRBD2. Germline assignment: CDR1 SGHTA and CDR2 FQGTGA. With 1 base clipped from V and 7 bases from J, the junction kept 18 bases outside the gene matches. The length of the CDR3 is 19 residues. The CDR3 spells CASSLNGVLAIGIDGELFF. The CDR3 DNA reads TGTGCCAGCAGCTTAAACGGGGTACTAGCGATCGGTATCGACGGGGAGCTGTTTTTT.

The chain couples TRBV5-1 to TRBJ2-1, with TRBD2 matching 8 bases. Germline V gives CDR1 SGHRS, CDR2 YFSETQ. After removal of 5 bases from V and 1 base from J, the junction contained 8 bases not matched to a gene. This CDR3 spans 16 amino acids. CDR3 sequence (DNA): TGCGCCAGCAGGCCCACCGGGGGGGGTTCCTACAATGAGCAGTTCTTC. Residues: CASRPTGGGSYNEQFF. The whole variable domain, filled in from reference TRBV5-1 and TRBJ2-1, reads KAGVTQTPRYLIKTRGQQVTLSCSPISGHRSVSWYQQTPGQGLQFLFEYFSETQRNKGNFPGRFSGRQFSNSRSEMNVSTLELGDSALYLCASRPTGGGSYNEQFFGPGTRLTVL.

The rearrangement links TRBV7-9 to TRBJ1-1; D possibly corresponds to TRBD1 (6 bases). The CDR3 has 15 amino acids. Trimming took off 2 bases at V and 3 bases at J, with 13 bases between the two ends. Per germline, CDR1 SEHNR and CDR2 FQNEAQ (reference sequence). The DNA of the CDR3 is TGTGCCAGCAGCTTACTGACAGGAAAAGACACTGAAGCTTTCTTT. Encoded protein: CASSLLTGKDTEAFF. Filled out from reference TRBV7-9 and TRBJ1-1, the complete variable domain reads DTGVSQNPRHKITKRGQNVTFRCDPISEHNRLYWYRQTLGQGPEFLTYFQNEAQLEKSRLLSDRFSAERPKGSFSTLEIQRTEQGDSAMYLCASSLLTGKDTEAFFGQGTRLTVV.

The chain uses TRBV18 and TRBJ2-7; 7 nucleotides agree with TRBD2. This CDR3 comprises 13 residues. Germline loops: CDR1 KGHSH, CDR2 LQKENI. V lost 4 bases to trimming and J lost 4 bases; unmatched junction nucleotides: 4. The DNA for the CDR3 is TGTGCCAGCTCACGGCGGGAGACTTACGAGCAGTACTTC. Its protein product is CASSRRETYEQYF.

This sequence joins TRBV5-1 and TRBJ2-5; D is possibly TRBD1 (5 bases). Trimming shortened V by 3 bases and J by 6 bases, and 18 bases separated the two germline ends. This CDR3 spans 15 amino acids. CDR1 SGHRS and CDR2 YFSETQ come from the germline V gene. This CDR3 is CASSWTSGSEKTQYF. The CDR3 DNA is TGCGCCAGCAGCTGGACCTCAGGGTCGGAAAAGACCCAGTACTTC.

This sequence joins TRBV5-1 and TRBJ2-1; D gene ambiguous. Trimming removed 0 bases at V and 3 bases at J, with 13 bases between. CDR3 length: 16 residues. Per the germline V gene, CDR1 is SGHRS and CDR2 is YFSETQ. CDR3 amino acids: CASSLVRGVIYNEQFF. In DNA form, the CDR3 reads TGCGCCAGCAGCTTGGTTCGCGGAGTGATCTACAATGAGCAGTTCTTC. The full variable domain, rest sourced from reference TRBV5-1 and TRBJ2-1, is KAGVTQTPRYLIKTRGQQVTLSCSPISGHRSVSWYQQTPGQGLQFLFEYFSETQRNKGNFPGRFSGRQFSNSRSEMNVSTLELGDSALYLCASSLVRGVIYNEQFFGPGTRLTVL.

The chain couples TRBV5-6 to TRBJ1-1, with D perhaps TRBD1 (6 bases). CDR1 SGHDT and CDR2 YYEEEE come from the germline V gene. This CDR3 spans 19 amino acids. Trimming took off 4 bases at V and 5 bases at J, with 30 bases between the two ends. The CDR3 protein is CASSATGRTSVEGTTEAFF. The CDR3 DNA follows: TGTGCCAGCAGCGCGACCGGGAGGACAAGCGTGGAGGGGACAACTGAAGCTTTCTTT.

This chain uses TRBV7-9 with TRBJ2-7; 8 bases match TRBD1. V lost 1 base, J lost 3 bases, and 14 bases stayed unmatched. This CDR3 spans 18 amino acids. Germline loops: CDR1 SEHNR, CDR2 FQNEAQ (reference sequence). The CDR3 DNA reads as TGTGCCAGCAGCTTAGAGTTTGTTGGACAGGGACACATCTACGAGCAGTACTTC. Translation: CASSLEFVGQGHIYEQYF.

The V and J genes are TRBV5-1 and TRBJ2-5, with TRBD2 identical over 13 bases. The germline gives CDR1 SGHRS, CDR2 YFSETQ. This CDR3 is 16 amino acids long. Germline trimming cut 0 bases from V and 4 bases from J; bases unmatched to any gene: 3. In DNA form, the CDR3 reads TGCGCCAGCAGCTTGGAGGGACTAGCGGGAACAGAGACCCAGTACTTC. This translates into CASSLEGLAGTETQYF.

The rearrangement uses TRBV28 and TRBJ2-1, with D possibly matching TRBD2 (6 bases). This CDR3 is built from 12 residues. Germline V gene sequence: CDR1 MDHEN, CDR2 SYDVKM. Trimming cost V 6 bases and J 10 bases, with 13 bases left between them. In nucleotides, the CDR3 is TGTGCCAGCAGCACGGGACTCCCCGAGCAGTTCTTC. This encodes CASSTGLPEQFF.

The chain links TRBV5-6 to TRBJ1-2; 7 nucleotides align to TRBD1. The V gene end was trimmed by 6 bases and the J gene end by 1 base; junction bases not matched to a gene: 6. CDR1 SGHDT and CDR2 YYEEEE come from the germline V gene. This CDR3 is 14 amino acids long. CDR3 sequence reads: CASTRDSLNYGYTF. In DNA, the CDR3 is TGTGCCAGCACCAGGGACAGCCTTAACTATGGCTACACCTTC.

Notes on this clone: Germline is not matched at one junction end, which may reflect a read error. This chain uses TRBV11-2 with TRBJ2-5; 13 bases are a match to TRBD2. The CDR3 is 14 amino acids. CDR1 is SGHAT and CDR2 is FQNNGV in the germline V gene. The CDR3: CASRFELAGGPRDF. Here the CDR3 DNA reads TGTGCCAGCAGATTCGAACTAGCGGGAGGGCCCAGGGACTTC.

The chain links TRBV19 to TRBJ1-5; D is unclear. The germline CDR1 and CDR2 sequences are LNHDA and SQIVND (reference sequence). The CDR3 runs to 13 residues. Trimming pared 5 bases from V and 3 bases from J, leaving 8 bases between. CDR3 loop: CASSLQNNQPQHF. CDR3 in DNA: TGTGCCAGTAGTCTACAGAACAATCAGCCCCAGCATTTT.

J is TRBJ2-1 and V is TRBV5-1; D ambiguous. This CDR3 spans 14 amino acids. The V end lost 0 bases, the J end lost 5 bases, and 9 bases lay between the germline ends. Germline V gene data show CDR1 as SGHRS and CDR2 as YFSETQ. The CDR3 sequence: CASSLGASNNEQFF. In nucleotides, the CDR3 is TGCGCCAGCAGCTTGGGGGCTTCCAACAATGAGCAGTTCTTC. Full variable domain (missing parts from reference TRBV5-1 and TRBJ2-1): KAGVTQTPRYLIKTRGQQVTLSCSPISGHRSVSWYQQTPGQGLQFLFEYFSETQRNKGNFPGRFSGRQFSNSRSEMNVSTLELGDSALYLCASSLGASNNEQFFGPGTRLTVL.

The CDR3 region is CASSGDREDTIYF. Written as DNA, the CDR3 is TGCGCCAGCAGCGGTGACAGGGAAGACACCATATATTTT. The chain links TRBV5-1 to TRBJ1-3; 7 bases are shared with TRBD1. Germline lookup yields CDR1 SGHRS and CDR2 YFSETQ. The CDR3 consists of 13 residues. The J segment lost 8 bases and the V segment lost 4 bases, leaving 6 bases of the junction unmatched.